The T cell receptor beta chain under discussion was sequenced for a study of blood T cell repertoires in COVID-19. Study information: PBMCs, B-cell-depleted T cells, or T cells were the source of the cDNA or gDNA that made up the material.

Trimming stripped 0 bases from V and 6 bases from J, with 16 bases between. The CDR3 has 15 amino acids. Germline values: CDR1 GTSNPN, CDR2 SVGIG (reference sequence). Profiling relied on immunoSEQ multiplex PCR, and the TCRdb table lists in-frame clones only, not all of them. The sample shows 50,000 to 60,000 clones, around 90% of them seen only once. Sequencing was done on a sample of peripheral blood. V gene TRBV30 combines with J gene TRBJ2-3; TRBD1 is a possible D gene (6 bases). This clonotype originated in a man aged 35 to 55 with COVID-19, enrolled during active disease. The DNA for the CDR3 is TGTGCCTGGAGTGTAGGCAGGGGAAATAAGGATACGCAGTATTTT. Translating gives CAWSVGRGNKDTQYF.